This section outlines one T cell receptor beta chain sequence together with its context. What this receptor recognizes is not known. The record originates from a study of cytomegalovirus exposure and HLA in healthy donors (dated by TCRdb to between 2016 and 2019). Broadly, across the study: An earlier analysis of 587 of the donors reported 250 to 350 Gb of sequence data and some 110 million unique TCR beta sequences obtained from about 179 million T cells. An early release covering just under 650 HLA-typed donors comprised roughly 300 gigabases of sequencing data and approximately 85 million unique TCR sequences. Of the roughly 400 genotyped donors, about 84% fell in the genetic ancestry cluster associated with self-reported Caucasian donors. The aim of the study was to test whether cataloging public T cell receptors could identify signatures of past pathogen exposure. The T cell repertoires of 666 subjects were profiled by immunosequencing and related to cytomegalovirus serostatus. A separate validation cohort of roughly 130 different subjects was used in addition to the approximately 640-subject first cohort. The study combined high-throughput TCR immunosequencing, statistical association of individual TCRs with disease status, and machine learning to predict cytomegalovirus infection status. In a later analysis, previously published TCR beta repertoires from several hundred donors were re-analyzed and high-resolution HLA genotyping was added so that TCR occurrence patterns could be studied. In the later analysis, no new phenotypic data were used to find candidate immune exposures; instead, reliance was placed on TCR beta sequences and their occurrence across donors. To decide whether each TCR beta V gene segment behaved as functional or pseudogenic, an earlier analysis of approximately 600 of the donors relied on high-throughput TCR beta sequencing. Donor age, sex, ethnicity and CMV serostatus were compiled together with the repertoire data. Genome-wide SNP genotypes for about 65% of the 666 donors were used in a later genetic analysis, which treated that subset as a discovery cohort. All discovery cohort repertoires had been generated using a single sequencing platform. Both class I and class II loci were covered by HLA typing, at four-digit resolution. The number of typed donors differed by locus: roughly 629-640 for A, B, C, DRB1 and DQB1; 522 for DQA1; 600 to 610 for DPA1; and about 450 for DPB1. Roughly 5 DR-DQ haplotypes were treated as single units for association and clustering because of strong linkage in the cohort. Among 398 genotyped donors of the cohort, an average of about 240,000 unique TCR beta nucleotide sequences was sequenced per donor, of which 15% to 20% were non-productive.

The receptor library was made with the immunoSEQ multiplex PCR assay. The multiplex PCR relied on a mix of 60 forward primers for TCR Vbeta segments and 13 reverse primers for TCR Jbeta segments. The CDR3 region of rearranged TCR beta genes was amplified from genomic DNA with a multiplex PCR assay. The amplified TCR beta libraries were sequenced on the Illumina HiSeq System as 87-base-pair reads. On the authors' methods: A later analysis counted some 74 million unique TCR beta chains across the 500 to 850 repertoires, and some 11 million of these chains were shared by at least two donors. A nearest-neighbor algorithm error-corrected the raw reads and collapsed the reads into unique sequences, merging closely related sequences to remove PCR and sequencing errors. To assign V, D and J gene segments, CDR3 sequences were aligned to IMGT reference sequences. For a sequence to be retained, a match of at least six nucleotides was required to both a V gene segment and a J gene segment. A rearrangement counted as productive if the CDR3 had no stop codons and remained in frame with V and J, and every other rearrangement counted as non-productive. CDR3 was defined according to IMGT convention as the region running from the second conserved V-encoded cysteine to the conserved J-encoded phenylalanine. The earlier analysis of roughly 590 of the donors excluded sequences that lacked an unambiguous match to a single V gene segment. An earlier analysis of a few hundred of the donors called V segments functional above 56.7% productive rearrangements and segregating when the between-donor standard deviation exceeded 5%. A statistical classification framework was built for diagnosing cytomegalovirus status from the catalog of TCR beta chain sequences. V and J gene assignment, in a later analysis, came from comparing TCR nucleotide sequences with IMGT/GENE-DB human TR gene sequences. A later analysis assigned CDR3 sequences and most-parsimonious VDJ recombination scenarios with the TCRdist pipeline. In a later analysis, each TCR beta chain was defined by its CDR3 amino acid sequence together with its V-gene family, and reads without a unique V-gene family were excluded. To address suspected cross-contamination and a sequencing artifact, a later analysis removed approximately 600 highly shared, low-generation-probability nucleotide sequences. In a later analysis, a clonal expansion index was calculated for each public chain from normalized within-repertoire ranks of inferred template counts. Generation probabilities in a later analysis came from a VDJ recombination model fitted to out-of-frame rearrangements, and those results were checked against IGoR. In a later analysis, hypergeometric tests were used to score TCR-TCR, TCR-HLA and TCR-CMV co-occurrence, with a repertoire-size bias correction applied to TCR pairs. To estimate false discovery rates, a later analysis permuted the HLA or CMV assignments 20 times. In a later analysis, co-occurring TCRs were grouped using DBSCAN, and TCRdist sequence similarity was added for clustering within HLA-allele-positive subsets. For co-occurrence clustering, repertoires with fewer than 30,000 or more than 120,000 public chains were excluded, along with a handful of repertoires with anomalous nucleotide sharing. The source is immuneACCESS, and TCRdb retained only in-frame sequences with V and J called. Part of the clones is not carried over; for the studies checked, unresolved V genes explain less than half of this, and the remainder is unexplained. The V and J calls and clone size come from that table; D and trimming were worked out from the DNA. The sample's clone listing holds 75,000 to 95,000 clones. The ten top clones hold about 5.5% of the sample.

CDR1 and CDR2, per the germline V gene, are MNHEY and SVGAGI. V is pruned by 0 bases and J by 8 bases, leaving 5 bases of the junction without a gene match. The CDR3 sequence holds 15 residues, the cysteine and phenylalanine included. Here the CDR3 DNA is all that survives: 45 bases in frame from base 1. The cohort was made up of several hundred healthy bone marrow donors. Cohort members were all nominally healthy when sampled, although unrecorded immune exposures were likely present. The donor tested CMV seropositive and was one of the 289 seropositive cohort members. Every donor gave a peripheral blood sample, and the peripheral blood mononuclear cells from that sample were used for TCR beta sequencing. Genomic DNA was extracted from the blood cell samples with the Qiagen DNeasy Blood Extraction Kit. The paper as a whole reports these results and caveats: A further reported finding was that TCR beta sequences accurately predicted the HLA-A and HLA-B alleles for most subjects in the first cohort. The study gave a list of over 150 TCR beta chains associated with cytomegalovirus. At a false discovery rate of 0.05, a later analysis linked approximately 18,000 TCR beta sequences to specific HLA alleles. In this cohort, only TCR beta chains were sequenced, and detectable features were limited by the absence of alpha or paired-chain data. Compared with the approximately 670-donor mean, donors in an Asian-associated ancestry cluster had fewer N-insertions in productive TCRs, according to a later genetic analysis. In an earlier analysis of about 600 of the donors, most TCR beta V segments appeared in productive rearrangements about 87% or about 30% of the time, broadly matching IMGT annotations. Because HLA typing was missing for some donors at each locus, association tests included only the typed subset. The classifier was reported to diagnose cytomegalovirus status with high specificity and sensitivity in both the original and validation cohorts. According to a later analysis, most CMV-associated TCR beta chains appeared to be HLA-restricted, and the HLA associations seemed to be driven largely by CMV exposure. Strong co-occurrence of HLA alleles, especially DR and DQ, made assigning TCR associations to individual alleles difficult. The 87-base-pair reads could not distinguish some IMGT-functional V segments, including TRBV6-2 and TRBV6-3, so those segments were excluded. CMV serostatus was the only immune exposure information available for the cohort. The authors suggested that the approach could potentially be extended to other disease states and immunological phenotypes. Correlated functional status among segregating V segments might reflect linkage disequilibrium, but an unknown experimental factor could not be ruled out. In a later genetic analysis, a missense DCLRE1C variant was associated with V-gene and J-gene trimming of TCR beta chains, and the association was replicated in an independent cohort. Because counts were too low, some 17 rarely observed V segments, including chromosome 9 orphons, were excluded from the earlier analysis of 587 of the donors. A later analysis found that TCR association rates varied across HLA loci, with DRB1 alleles showing the most associated TCRs and HLA-C alleles the fewest. In vitro tests confirmed that a few of the cytomegalovirus-associated TCR beta chains recognize cytomegalovirus antigens. A later analysis reported that several top co-occurrence clusters appeared linked to parvovirus B19, influenza, CMV and Epstein-Barr virus. A group of highly shared sequence variants was considered likely to be a technical artifact of the sequencing pipeline. Sequencing depth was assumed to be roughly uniform across donors in the presence/absence analyses, though that assumption may not hold. Most TCR sequences were observed very rarely across donors, whereas some public TCRs were present in many individuals. In a later analysis, HLA-associated TCR beta chains showed more clonal expansion and lower generation probabilities than non-associated chains that were equally common.

The sample was PBMCs. The chain uses TRBV6-5 and TRBJ1-4; 8 of the junction bases match TRBD1. This TCR came from a girl aged 10 to 17 in good health and CMV-seropositive. The DNA is TGTGCCAGCAGTTACTCGACAGGGGAGGGGGAAAAACTGTTTTTT. Translated, this gives CASSYSTGEGEKLFF.